This T cell receptor beta chain was captured in a study of regulatory T cells in long-lasting Graves disease. In building TCR beta libraries, iRepertoire HTBI primers were used together with Arm-PCR of CDR3 regions. In the original analysis: Gene usage covered over 55 TRBV and 14 TRBJ segments. TCRdb itself ran the multiplex PCR reads through MiXCR, one entry per CDR3 protein. TCRdb's processing, not the authors', yielded these V and J calls. In the table there are more than 650,000 distinct CDR3 sequences, 25% to 35% of which are singletons. Time point meaning: persistent/refractory GD, antithyroid drugs over 5 years with positive TRAb. RNA from PBMCs was the source of the TCR library. Nine-milliliter peripheral blood samples went into EDTA tubes. Broader study findings: Persistent disease favored TRBV28, TRBJ1-2 and TRBJ2-5. Accuracy may have suffered from the small sample size.

With respect to this clonotype: No antigen is known for it.

The CDR3 runs 13 residues. Per the germline V gene, CDR1 is LNHNV and CDR2 is YYDKDF (reference sequence). V lost 1 base and J 9 bases, leaving 12 bases between the germline ends. J is TRBJ1-1 and V is TRBV15; D is ambiguous. Sequencing used peripheral blood mononuclear cells (PBMCs), obtained when the disease was refractory, from a patient treated with antithyroid drugs. The origin of this receptor is a female donor with Graves disease. The CDR3 loop is CATSRGMGRQAFF. CDR3 DNA: TGTGCCACCAGCAGAGGGATGGGGAGGCAAGCTTTCTTT.